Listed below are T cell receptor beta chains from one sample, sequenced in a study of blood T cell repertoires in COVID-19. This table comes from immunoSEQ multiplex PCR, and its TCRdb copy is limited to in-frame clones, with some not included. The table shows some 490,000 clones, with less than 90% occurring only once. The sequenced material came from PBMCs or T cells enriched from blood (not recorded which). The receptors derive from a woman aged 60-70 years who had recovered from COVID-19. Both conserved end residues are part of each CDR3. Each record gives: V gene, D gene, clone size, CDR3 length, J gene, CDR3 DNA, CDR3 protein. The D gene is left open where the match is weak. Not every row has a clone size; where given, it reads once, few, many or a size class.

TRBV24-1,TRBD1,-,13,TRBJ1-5,TGTGCCACCAGTAGACAGGGTAATCAGCCCCAGCATTTT,CATSRQGNQPQHF
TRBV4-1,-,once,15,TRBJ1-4,TGCGCCAGCAGCCAAGATGAGCACTTTAATGAAAAACTGTTTTTT,CASSQDEHFNEKLFF
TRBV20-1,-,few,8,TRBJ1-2,TGCAGTGCTAGTCCGGGACTCTTC,CSASPGLF
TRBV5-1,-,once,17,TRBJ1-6,TGCGCCAGCAGCTTGGGGCCCGGGGGCTCCTATAATTCACCCCTCCACTTT,CASSLGPGGSYNSPLHF
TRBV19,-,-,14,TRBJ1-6,TGTGCCAGTAGTACCGGGACAAATAATTCACCCCTCCACTTT,CASSTGTNNSPLHF
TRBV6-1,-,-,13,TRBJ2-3,TGTGCCAGCAGTGAAAGGGGCTTTGCTACGCAGTATTTT,CASSERGFATQYF
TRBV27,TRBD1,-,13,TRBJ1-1,TGTGCCAGCAGTGCCGACAGGGCCACTGAAGCTTTCTTT,CASSADRATEAFF
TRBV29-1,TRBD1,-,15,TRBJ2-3,TGCAGCGTTCTGGGACAGGGGGGAGGCACAGATACGCAGTATTTT,CSVLGQGGGTDTQYF
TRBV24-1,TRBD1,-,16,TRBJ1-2,TGTGCCACCAGTGACGGGGGACAGGGGCTTAGCTATGGCTACACCTTC,CATSDGGQGLSYGYTF
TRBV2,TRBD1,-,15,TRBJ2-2,TGTGCCAGCACCTCGACAGGGGCCAACACCGGGGAGCTGTTTTTT,CASTSTGANTGELFF
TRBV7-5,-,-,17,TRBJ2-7,TGTGCCAGAAGCTCTAATTTGACAGGCCGGAACTCCTACGAGCAGTACTTC,CARSSNLTGRNSYEQYF
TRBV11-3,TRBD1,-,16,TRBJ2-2,TGTGCCAGCAGCTTAATGAGCGACAGGGGCACCGGGGAGCTGTTTTTT,CASSLMSDRGTGELFF
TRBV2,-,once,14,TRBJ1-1,TGTGCCAGCAGTGAAACAGGCTCGAACACTGAAGCTTTCTTT,CASSETGSNTEAFF
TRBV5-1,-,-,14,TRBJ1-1,TGCGCCAGCAGCTTGGCCTTGGGGGGCACTGAAGCTTTCTTT,CASSLALGGTEAFF
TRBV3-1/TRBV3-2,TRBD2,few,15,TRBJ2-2,TGTGCCAGCATGGTAGCGGGGGCGAACACCGGGGAGCTGTTTTTT,CASMVAGANTGELFF
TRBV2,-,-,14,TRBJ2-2,TGTGCCAGCAGTCTTCGGGAGAACACCGGGGAGCTGTTTTTT,CASSLRENTGELFF
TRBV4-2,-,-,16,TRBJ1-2,TGTGCCAGCAGCCAAGAGGAGGGGGGGTTGAGAAATGGCTACACCTTC,CASSQEEGGLRNGYTF
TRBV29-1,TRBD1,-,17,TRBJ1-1,TGCAGCGTTGGAAGAACAGGGGCCTTGGCTATGAACACTGAAGCTTTCTTT,CSVGRTGALAMNTEAFF
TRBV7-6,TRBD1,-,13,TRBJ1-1,TGTGCCAGCAGCTTAGATACAGGGGGCAAAGCTTTCTTT,CASSLDTGGKAFF
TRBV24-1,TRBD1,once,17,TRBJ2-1,TGTGCCACCAGTGATGGATGGACAGGGAGCTCCTACAATGAGCAGTTCTTC,CATSDGWTGSSYNEQFF
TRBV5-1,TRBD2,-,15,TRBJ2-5,TGCGCCAGCAGCAGTAGCGGGGTTGGAGGGGAGACCCAGTACTTC,CASSSSGVGGETQYF
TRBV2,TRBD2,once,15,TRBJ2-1,TGTGCCAGCAGATTCGGGGGGGCGGCCTACAATGAGCAGTTCTTC,CASRFGGAAYNEQFF
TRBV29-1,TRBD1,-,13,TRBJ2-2,TGCAGCGCGACAGGGTCAAGAACCGGGGAGCTGTTTTTT,CSATGSRTGELFF
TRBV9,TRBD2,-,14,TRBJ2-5,TGTGCCAGCAGCGTAGCTAGCGGGGTGGAGACCCAGTACTTC,CASSVASGVETQYF
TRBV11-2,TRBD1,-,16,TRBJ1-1,TGTGCCAGCAGCTTACAGGGACAGGGGATGAACACTGAAGCTTTCTTT,CASSLQGQGMNTEAFF
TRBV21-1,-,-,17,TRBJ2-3,TGTGCCAGCAGCAAAAGCCCGCAGGGGCGGGGCACAGATACGCAGTATTTT,CASSKSPQGRGTDTQYF
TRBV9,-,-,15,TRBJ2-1,TGTGCCAGCAGCCTGAGGGGGGGGTCCTACAATGAGCAGTTCTTC,CASSLRGGSYNEQFF
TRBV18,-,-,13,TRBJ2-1,TGTGCCAGCTCGTTGGACTTGATCGGTGAGCAGTTCTTC,CASSLDLIGEQFF
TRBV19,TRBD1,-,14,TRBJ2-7,TGTGCCAGTAGGATGGGACAGGGCTCCTACGAGCAGTACTTC,CASRMGQGSYEQYF
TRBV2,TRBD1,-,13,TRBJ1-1,TGTGCCAGCAGTGAATCTGGACAGGGGAAAGCTTTCTTT,CASSESGQGKAFF